The next 17 T cell receptor beta chains were all read from a single sample in a study of response to subunit inactivated influenza vaccine. TCRdb independently ran MiXCR on the RT-PCR reads; one entry per CDR3 protein. The sample includes fewer than 700,000 distinct CDR3 sequences, 10% to 15% of them seen just once. This material consisted of PBMCs from blood, taken around seven weeks after vaccination. The receptors originated from a man aged 50-60 years who received an inactivated influenza vaccine.

The chain couples TRBV10-3 to TRBJ2-7, with 9 bases identical to TRBD2. Germline V gives CDR1 ENHRY, CDR2 SYGVKD. CDR3 length equals 15 residues. V lost 2 bases to trimming and J lost 2 bases; unmatched junction nucleotides: 4. As DNA, the CDR3 is TGTGCCATCAGTGAGCGACTAGCGGTAGCCTACGAGCAGTACTTC. Its protein is CAISERLAVAYEQYF.

V gene TRBV29-1 combines with J gene TRBJ2-5; D is tentatively TRBD1 or TRBD2 (5 bases each). CDR1 is SQVTM, CDR2 ANQGSEA, per germline. The CDR3 contains 13 residues. The V and J ends lost 4 bases and 2 bases respectively, with 11 bases between them. CDR3 nucleotides: TGCAGCGTTGCCGGGGCCTTACAAGAGACCCAGTACTTC. It is translated as CSVAGALQETQYF.

In this sample, this clonotype turned up a few times. The CDR3 here is CASSIDRPSYNEQFF. DNA for the CDR3: TGTGCCAGCAGTATTGACAGGCCTTCCTACAATGAGCAGTTCTTC. The V call is TRBV12-3 or TRBV12-4, the J call TRBJ2-1; TRBD1 might be the D (6 bases). The CDR3 is 15 amino acids. V was pared by 5 bases and J by 1 base, with 12 bases between.

The chain couples TRBV7-2 to TRBJ1-2, with D possibly being TRBD1 (6 bases). Germline V gene data show CDR1 as SGHTA and CDR2 as FQGNSA. The length of the CDR3 is 15 residues. V lost 2 bases and J lost 0, with 10 bases in between. The CDR3 here is CASSLTGHTNYGYTF. In DNA, the CDR3 is TGTGCCAGCAGCTTAACAGGGCACACTAACTATGGCTACACCTTC.

The chain has TRBV29-1 and TRBJ2-3; either TRBD1 or TRBD2 may fit D (5 bases each). CDR1 is SQVTM and CDR2 is ANQGSEA in the germline V gene. V was trimmed by 4 bases and J by 0 bases, leaving 14 bases between them. This CDR3 contains 15 residues. CDR3 in DNA: TGCAGCGTTGCGAGGGACGAAACTAGCACAGATACGCAGTATTTT. Amino acids: CSVARDETSTDTQYF.

The genes are TRBV28 and TRBJ1-6; D uncertain. This CDR3 is built from 11 residues. In germline, CDR1 is MDHEN, CDR2 SYDVKM. V was trimmed by 10 bases and J by 12 bases, leaving 13 bases between them. This CDR3 reads CATGAVGPLHF. The CDR3 coding sequence is TGTGCCACGGGAGCTGTTGGACCCCTCCACTTT.

The V call is TRBV28, the J call TRBJ2-2, with D possibly matching TRBD1 (6 bases). V lost 8 bases and J 7 bases, leaving 17 bases between the germline ends. Germline lookup yields CDR1 MDHEN and CDR2 SYDVKM. The CDR3 is made up of 14 amino acids. This chain's CDR3 is CASLAGTLLGELFF. DNA for the CDR3: TGTGCCAGCTTAGCCGGGACACTACTCGGGGAGCTGTTTTTT.

This clonotype has a handful of counts. The chain is built from TRBV20-1 and TRBJ2-1, with D tentatively TRBD1 (6 bases). V was pared by 4 bases and J by 6 bases, with 16 bases between. Germline CDR1 and CDR2: DFQATT and SNEGSKA (reference sequence). The CDR3 spans 14 residues. The CDR3 bases are TGCAGTGCTAACGAAATCCAACAGGGCAATGAGCAGTTCTTC. This encodes CSANEIQQGNEQFF.

V gene TRBV20-1 combines with J gene TRBJ1-5, with D hard to call. CDR1 DFQATT and CDR2 SNEGSKA come from the germline V gene (reference sequence). The CDR3 covers 12 residues. Trimming stripped 5 bases from V and 5 bases from J, with 10 bases between. CDR3 bases: TGCAGTGCTGCAAGAGTGGATCAGCCCCAGCATTTT. Its translation: CSAARVDQPQHF.

This clonotype was detected only a few times. The chain carries TRBV4-3 and TRBJ1-4; 7 nucleotides align to TRBD1. Germline CDR1 is LGHNA and CDR2 is YSLEER. The V and J ends lost 1 base and 7 bases, in that order; junction bases with no gene match: 6. The CDR3 totals 15 residues. The CDR3 coding sequence is TGCGCCAGCAGCCAAGTTGGGGACAGCCCTGAAAAACTGTTTTTT. This translates into CASSQVGDSPEKLFF.

The chain carries TRBV11-2 and TRBJ2-5; TRBD1 might be the D (6 bases). CDR1 SGHAT and CDR2 FQNNGV come from the germline V gene. This CDR3 comprises 15 residues. Trimming removed 5 bases from V and 1 base from J, with 14 bases in between. CDR3 nucleotides: TGTGCCAGCAGCGACTCTAGGGGGAGCCAAGAGACCCAGTACTTC. Its translation is CASSDSRGSQETQYF.

The sample holds a few counts of this clonotype. V gene TRBV20-1 combines with J gene TRBJ2-3; 13 nucleotides align to TRBD2. CDR1 and CDR2 (germline): DFQATT, SNEGSKA (reference sequence). V shed 6 bases, J shed 8 bases, and the junction held 11 bases outside the gene matches. The CDR3 sequence is 15 residues long. The CDR3 loop is CSARTSGSSQGTQYF. The DNA of the CDR3 is TGCAGTGCCAGGACTAGCGGGAGTAGTCAGGGTACGCAGTATTTT.

The chain employs TRBV12-3 or TRBV12-4 and TRBJ2-6; D is unclear. Trimming stripped 0 bases from V and 0 bases from J, with 12 bases between. CDR3 length equals 18 residues. The CDR3 DNA reads TGTGCCAGCAGTTTAGCCAGGCAAGAGAGCTCTGGGGCCAACGTCCTGACTTTC. Translating gives CASSLARQESSGANVLTF.

This clonotype has ten or more counts. The chain uses TRBV12-3 or TRBV12-4 and TRBJ2-3; 11 positions agree with TRBD2. The CDR3 totals 16 residues. The V and J ends lost 7 bases and 7 bases, in that order; junction bases with no gene match: 13. The CDR3 loop is CASKIYGTSGANTQYF. In DNA, the CDR3 is TGTGCCAGCAAAATCTACGGGACTAGCGGAGCTAATACGCAGTATTTT.

The chain employs TRBV20-1 and TRBJ2-7; D remains ambiguous. V shed 1 base and J shed 1 base, with 11 bases lying between them. This CDR3 comprises 14 residues. Germline lookup yields CDR1 DFQATT and CDR2 SNEGSKA (reference sequence). This CDR3 is CSARANSASYEQYF. The CDR3 DNA is TGCAGTGCTAGAGCAAACAGCGCATCCTACGAGCAGTACTTC.

The table lists this clonotype with a few counts. This sequence joins TRBV7-8 and TRBJ2-1; 7 bases are a match to TRBD1. The CDR3 extends over 15 amino acids. Trimming took 2 bases from V and 3 from J; bases not matched to a gene: 4. CDR1 and CDR2 (germline): SGHVS, FQNEAQ. The CDR3 protein is CASSLLGQIYNEQFF. For the CDR3, the DNA is TGTGCCAGCAGCTTATTGGGACAGATCTACAATGAGCAGTTCTTC.

The chain joins TRBV18 to TRBJ2-3, with 7 bases fitting TRBD1. Unmatched junction bases numbered 2, after V lost 8 bases and J lost 3 bases. Germline CDR1 and CDR2: KGHSH and LQKENI. CDR3 size: 12 residues. In DNA form, the CDR3 reads TGTGCCAGCGCACAGGGGACAGATACGCAGTATTTT. Translating it yields CASAQGTDTQYF. Filled out from reference TRBV18 and TRBJ2-3, the complete variable domain reads NAGVMQNPRHLVRRRGQEARLRCSPMKGHSHVYWYRQLPEEGLKFMVYLQKENIIDESGMPKERFSAEFPKEGPSILRIQQVVRGDSAAYFCASAQGTDTQYFGPGTRLTVL.